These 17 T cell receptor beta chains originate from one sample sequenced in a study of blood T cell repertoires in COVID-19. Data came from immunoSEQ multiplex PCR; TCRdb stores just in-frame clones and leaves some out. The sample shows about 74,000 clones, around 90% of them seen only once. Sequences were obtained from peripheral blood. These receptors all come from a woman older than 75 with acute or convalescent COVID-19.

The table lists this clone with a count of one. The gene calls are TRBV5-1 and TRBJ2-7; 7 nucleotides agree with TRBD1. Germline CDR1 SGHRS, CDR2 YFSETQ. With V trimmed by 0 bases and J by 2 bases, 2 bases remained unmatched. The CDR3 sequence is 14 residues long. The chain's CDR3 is CASSLDRGAYEQYF. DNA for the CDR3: TGCGCCAGCAGCTTGGACAGGGGAGCCTACGAGCAGTACTTC.

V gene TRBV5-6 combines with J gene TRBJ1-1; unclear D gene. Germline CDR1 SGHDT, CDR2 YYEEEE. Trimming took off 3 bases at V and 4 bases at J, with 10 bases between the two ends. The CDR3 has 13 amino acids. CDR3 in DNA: TGTGCCAGCAGCTCGGACGGGGTCACTGAAGCTTTCTTT. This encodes CASSSDGVTEAFF.

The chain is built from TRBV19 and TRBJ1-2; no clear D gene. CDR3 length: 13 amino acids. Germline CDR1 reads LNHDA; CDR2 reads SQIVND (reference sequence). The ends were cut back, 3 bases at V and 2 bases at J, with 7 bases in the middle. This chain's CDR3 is CASSITLNYGYTF. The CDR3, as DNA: TGTGCCAGTAGTATTACTCTCAACTATGGCTACACCTTC.

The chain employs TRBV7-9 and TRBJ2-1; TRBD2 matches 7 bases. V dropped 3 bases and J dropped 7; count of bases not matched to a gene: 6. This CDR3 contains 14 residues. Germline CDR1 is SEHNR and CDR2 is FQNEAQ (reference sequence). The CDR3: CASSFQTSSNEQFF. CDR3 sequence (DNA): TGTGCCAGCAGCTTTCAGACTAGCTCGAATGAGCAGTTCTTC.

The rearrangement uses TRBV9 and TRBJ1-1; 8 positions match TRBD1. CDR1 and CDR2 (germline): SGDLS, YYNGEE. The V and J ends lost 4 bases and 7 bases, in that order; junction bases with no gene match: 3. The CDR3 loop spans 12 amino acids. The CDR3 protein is CASSIGTGEAFF. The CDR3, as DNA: TGTGCCAGCAGCATCGGGACAGGTGAAGCTTTCTTT.

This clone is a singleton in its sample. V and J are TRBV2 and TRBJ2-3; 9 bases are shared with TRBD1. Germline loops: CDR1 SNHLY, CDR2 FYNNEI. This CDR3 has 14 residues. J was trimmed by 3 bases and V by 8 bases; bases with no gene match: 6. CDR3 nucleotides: TGTGCCAGCGTTGGGACAGGGAGAACAGATACGCAGTATTTT. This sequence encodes CASVGTGRTDTQYF.

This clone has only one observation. The DNA of the CDR3 is TGTGCCAGCAGTCGCGCTAATTCACCCCTCCACTTT. It specifies CASSRANSPLHF. The V and J genes are TRBV2 and TRBJ1-6; D is ambiguous. V lost 5 bases and J 6 bases, leaving 5 bases between the germline ends. Germline V CDR1 and CDR2: SNHLY, FYNNEI. The CDR3 extends over 12 amino acids.

The CDR3 is CAISSGSYEQYF. CDR3 nucleotide sequence: TGTGCCATCAGCTCAGGGTCCTACGAGCAGTACTTC. J is TRBJ2-7 and V is TRBV10-3, with TRBD1 as a possible D gene (5 bases). The CDR3 spans 12 residues. V lost 6 bases to trimming and J lost 1 base, with 7 bases between them. Germline CDR1 is ENHRY and CDR2 is SYGVKD.

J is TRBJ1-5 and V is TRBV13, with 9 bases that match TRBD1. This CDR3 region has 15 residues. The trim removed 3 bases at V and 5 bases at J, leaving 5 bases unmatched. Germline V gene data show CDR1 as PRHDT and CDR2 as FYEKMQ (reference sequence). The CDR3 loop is CASSFSGQGYQPQHF. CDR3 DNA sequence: TGTGCCAGCAGCTTCTCAGGACAGGGGTATCAGCCCCAGCATTTT.

CDR3 amino acids: CASSYSGTSGGAYNEQFF. In nucleotides, the CDR3 is TGTGCCAGCAGTTACTCGGGGACTAGCGGGGGGGCCTACAATGAGCAGTTCTTC. The gene calls are TRBV6-2 or TRBV6-3 and TRBJ2-1, with 16 nucleotides matching TRBD2. The germline CDR1 and CDR2 sequences are MNHEY and SVGEGT. There are 18 residues in the CDR3. The J segment lost 2 bases and the V segment lost 0 bases, leaving 1 base of the junction unmatched.

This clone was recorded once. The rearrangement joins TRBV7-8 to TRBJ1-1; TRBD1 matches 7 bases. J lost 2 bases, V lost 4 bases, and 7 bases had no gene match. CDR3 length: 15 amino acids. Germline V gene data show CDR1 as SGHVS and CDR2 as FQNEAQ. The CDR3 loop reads CASSSLRQGNTEAFF. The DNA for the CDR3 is TGTGCCAGCAGCTCCCTCCGACAGGGCAACACTGAAGCTTTCTTT.

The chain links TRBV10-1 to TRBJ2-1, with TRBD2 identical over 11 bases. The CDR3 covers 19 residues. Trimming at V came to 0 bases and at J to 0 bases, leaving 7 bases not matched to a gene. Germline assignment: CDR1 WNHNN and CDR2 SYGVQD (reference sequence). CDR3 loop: CASSESNRLAGGSYNEQFF. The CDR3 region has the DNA TGCGCCAGCAGTGAGTCCAACCGGCTAGCGGGAGGCTCCTACAATGAGCAGTTCTTC.

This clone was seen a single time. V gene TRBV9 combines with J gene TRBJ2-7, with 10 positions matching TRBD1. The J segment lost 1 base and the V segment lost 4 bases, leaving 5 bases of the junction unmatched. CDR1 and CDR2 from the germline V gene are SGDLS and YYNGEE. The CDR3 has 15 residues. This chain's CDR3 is CASSTTGQGSYEQYF. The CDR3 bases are TGTGCCAGCAGCACGACGGGACAGGGGTCCTACGAGCAGTACTTC.

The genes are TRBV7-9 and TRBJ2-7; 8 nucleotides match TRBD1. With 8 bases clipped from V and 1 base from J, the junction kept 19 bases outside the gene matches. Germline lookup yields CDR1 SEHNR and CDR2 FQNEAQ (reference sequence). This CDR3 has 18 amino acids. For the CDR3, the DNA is TGTGCCAGCGGATCGACCAACAGGGGGACGTACCGATCCTACGAGCAGTACTTC. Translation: CASGSTNRGTYRSYEQYF.

CDR3 residues: CASSIQGSGGYTF. The CDR3 nucleotides are TGTGCCAGTAGTATCCAGGGGAGCGGAGGCTACACCTTC. The genes are TRBV19 and TRBJ1-2, with D perhaps matching TRBD1 (6 bases). In germline, CDR1 is LNHDA, CDR2 SQIVND (reference sequence). The length of the CDR3 is 13 residues. Trimming removed 3 bases at V and 8 bases at J, with 13 bases between. The full variable domain, rest sourced from reference TRBV19 and TRBJ1-2, is DGGITQSPKYLFRKEGQNVTLSCEQNLNHDAMYWYRQDPGQGLRLIYYSQIVNDFQKGDIAEGYSVSREKKESFPLTVTSAQKNPTAFYLCASSIQGSGGYTFGSGTRLTVV.

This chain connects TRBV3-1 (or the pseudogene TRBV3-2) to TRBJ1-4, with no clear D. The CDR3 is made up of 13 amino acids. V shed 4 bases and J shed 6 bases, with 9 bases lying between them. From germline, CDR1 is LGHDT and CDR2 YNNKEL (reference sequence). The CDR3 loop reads CASSPRADEKLFF. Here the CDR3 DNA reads TGTGCCAGCAGCCCGAGGGCGGATGAAAAACTGTTTTTT.

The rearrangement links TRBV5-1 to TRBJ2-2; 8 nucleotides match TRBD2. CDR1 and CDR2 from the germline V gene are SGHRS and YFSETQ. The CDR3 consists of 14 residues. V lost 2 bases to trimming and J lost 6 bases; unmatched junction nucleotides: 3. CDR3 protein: CASSLAGVAGELFF. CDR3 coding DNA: TGCGCCAGCAGCTTAGCGGGAGTTGCCGGGGAGCTGTTTTTT.